One sample yielded the 28 T cell receptor beta chains listed below, sequenced in a study of human T cells and chemical hapten exposure. Via MiXCR, TCRdb re-called the RACE reads, giving one row per CDR3 protein. The top ten hold roughly 3.6% of the sample, which has roughly 82,000 distinct CDR3 sequences, 12% seen once. The time point denotes: patch test 1, 2 weeks after DPC sensitization. Treatment described: therapeutic diphenylcyclopropenone sensitization with weekly scalp DPC. The source material was whole blood, sampled in connection with sensitization to the hapten diphenylcyclopropenone (DPC). Source of these receptors: a woman aged 55-69 years with alopecia areata. Some clones in this sample may be carry-over from other donors' samples.

The genes are TRBV11-3 and TRBJ2-5; D is unresolved. CDR3 size: 15 residues. V shed 0 bases and J shed 5 bases, with 13 bases lying between them. The germline gives CDR1 SGHNT, CDR2 YENEEA. CDR3: CASSLDGNRIETQYF. DNA of the CDR3: TGTGCCAGCAGCTTAGATGGGAACAGAATCGAGACCCAGTACTTC.

This clonotype has just a few counts. V is TRBV29-1 and J is TRBJ1-1, with D unclear. CDR1 and CDR2 from the germline V gene are SQVTM and ANQGSEA. The CDR3 totals 13 residues. The germline V and J ends were trimmed by 6 bases and 4 bases, with 15 bases remaining between them. The CDR3 bases are TGCAGCGTAGGGTCCTGGTTGGGCACTGAAGCTTTCTTT. Protein sequence: CSVGSWLGTEAFF. The whole variable domain, filled in from reference TRBV29-1 and TRBJ1-1, reads SAVISQKPSRDICQRGTSLTIQCQVDSQVTMMFWYRQQPGQSLTLIATANQGSEATYESGFVIDKFPISRPNLTFSTLTVSNMSPEDSSIYLCSVGSWLGTEAFFGQGTRLTVV.

This clonotype has just a few counts. This rearrangement joins TRBV6-1 to TRBJ1-2; 10 bases map to TRBD1. The germline gives CDR1 MNHNS, CDR2 SASEGT. J gave up 5 bases and V 6 bases, and 9 bases lay outside the gene matches. The CDR3 is 15 residues long. The CDR3 protein is CASRLDWTGGYGYTF. CDR3 nucleotides: TGTGCCAGCAGGCTGGACTGGACAGGGGGATATGGCTACACCTTC.

J is TRBJ2-2 and V is TRBV10-3, with a tentative D call TRBD2 (6 bases). The CDR3 is made up of 18 amino acids. V lost 3 bases and J 1 base, leaving 18 bases between the germline ends. Germline CDR1 and CDR2: ENHRY and SYGVKD. Here the CDR3 reads CAISDGRGRGRNTGELFF. The CDR3 nucleotides read TGTGCCATCAGTGACGGGAGAGGACGGGGGAGGAACACCGGGGAGCTGTTTTTT.

The chain couples TRBV7-6 to TRBJ2-5; D might be TRBD1 (6 bases). The CDR3 contains 18 residues. The V and J ends lost 5 bases and 4 bases respectively, with 26 bases between them. Germline CDR1 is SGHVS and CDR2 is FNYEAQ. For the CDR3, the DNA is TGTGCCAGCAGCGGAAGGGGAAAGTCCGGGACACTGCGAGAGACCCAGTACTTC. Translated: CASSGRGKSGTLRETQYF.

This clonotype was observed at least ten times. The chain recombines TRBV5-1 with TRBJ2-7, with 8 bases lining up with TRBD1. J gave up 7 bases and V 1 base, and 7 bases lay outside the gene matches. Germline loops: CDR1 SGHRS, CDR2 YFSETQ. CDR3 length equals 14 residues. The CDR3 region is CASSLLTGDGEQYF. As DNA, the CDR3 is TGCGCCAGCAGCTTGTTGACAGGGGACGGGGAGCAGTACTTC. The variable domain in full, completed from reference TRBV5-1 and TRBJ2-7, reads KAGVTQTPRYLIKTRGQQVTLSCSPISGHRSVSWYQQTPGQGLQFLFEYFSETQRNKGNFPGRFSGRQFSNSRSEMNVSTLELGDSALYLCASSLLTGDGEQYFGPGTRLTVT.

This clonotype has at least ten counts. The gene calls are TRBV20-1 and TRBJ2-1, with unresolved D. Germline CDR1 is DFQATT and CDR2 is SNEGSKA (reference sequence). The CDR3 totals 10 residues. V was pared by 2 bases and J by 8 bases, with 4 bases between. CDR3 amino acids: CSARHHEQFF. CDR3 sequence (DNA): TGCAGTGCTAGACATCATGAGCAGTTCTTC.

This clonotype has a count of ten or more. The rearrangement links TRBV6-5 to TRBJ2-7; 7 positions agree with TRBD1. Germline CDR1 is MNHEY and CDR2 is SVGAGI. The V and J ends lost 6 bases and 2 bases, in that order; junction bases with no gene match: 7. This CDR3 has 14 residues. DNA of the CDR3: TGTGCCAGCAGCTTAACAGGGGTAACCTACGAGCAGTACTTC. This translates into CASSLTGVTYEQYF.

The sample holds a few counts of this clonotype. V and J are TRBV12-3 or TRBV12-4 and TRBJ1-2, with D uncertain. CDR3 length: 15 residues. V was cut by 6 bases and J by 4 bases, with 18 bases left in between. In DNA form, the CDR3 reads TGTGCCAGCAGCCTTGTTCAAGGACCGGCCTATGGCTACACCTTC. Its protein is CASSLVQGPAYGYTF.

The chain has TRBV7-6 and TRBJ1-2; possible D gene TRBD1, 6 bases. There are 16 residues in the CDR3. CDR1 SGHVS and CDR2 FNYEAQ come from the germline V gene. The V gene lost 5 bases and the J gene lost 4 bases, with 20 bases spanning the gap. The CDR3 nucleotides read TGTGCCAGCAGCAAAGAGGCAGGGGCCCTACCCTATGGCTACACCTTC. As protein: CASSKEAGALPYGYTF.

The CDR3 region has the DNA TGTGCCAGCGGAAGGGGGTTCCAGGGGAACACTGAAGCTTTCTTT. Translated: CASGRGFQGNTEAFF. This rearrangement joins TRBV7-9 to TRBJ1-1; TRBD1 is a possible D gene (6 bases). V dropped 8 bases and J dropped 1 base, with 17 bases sitting between them. Per the germline V gene, CDR1 is SEHNR and CDR2 is FQNEAQ (reference sequence). The CDR3 contains 15 residues. The full variable domain, its missing parts supplied by reference TRBV7-9 and TRBJ1-1, is DTGVSQNPRHKITKRGQNVTFRCDPISEHNRLYWYRQTLGQGPEFLTYFQNEAQLEKSRLLSDRFSAERPKGSFSTLEIQRTEQGDSAMYLCASGRGFQGNTEAFFGQGTRLTVV.

This clonotype was observed at least ten times. The chain combines TRBV20-1 with TRBJ2-3, with TRBD1 matching 7 bases. CDR1 is DFQATT, CDR2 SNEGSKA, per germline (reference sequence). Unmatched junction bases numbered 3, after V lost 1 base and J lost 5 bases. CDR3 size: 13 residues. As DNA, the CDR3 is TGCAGTGCTAGAGGACAGGGAATAGATACGCAGTATTTT. Protein sequence: CSARGQGIDTQYF.

This clonotype has a count of ten or more. This chain connects TRBV2 to TRBJ1-1; weak D call: TRBD1 (6 bases). V shed 5 bases and J shed 7 bases, with 11 bases lying between them. The CDR3 loop spans 12 amino acids. CDR1 and CDR2 from the germline V gene are SNHLY and FYNNEI. Here the CDR3 reads CASSKQGIEAFF. In DNA, the CDR3 is TGTGCCAGCAGTAAACAGGGTATTGAAGCTTTCTTT.

The rearrangement links TRBV3-1 to TRBJ1-6, with 7 bases lining up with TRBD1. V shed 1 base and J 10 bases; nucleotides not matched to a gene: 4. The germline gives CDR1 LGHDT, CDR2 YNNKEL (reference sequence). There are 14 residues in the CDR3. The CDR3 nucleotides read TGTGCCAGCAGCCAAGGACAGGGAGAGTCACCCCTCCACTTT. As protein: CASSQGQGESPLHF.

In this sample, this clonotype turned up many times. V and J are TRBV3-1 and TRBJ2-5, with 9 nucleotides matching TRBD2. V lost 1 base to trimming and J lost 9 bases; unmatched junction nucleotides: 6. Germline V gene sequence: CDR1 LGHDT, CDR2 YNNKEL (reference sequence). This CDR3 contains 14 residues. The CDR3 sequence: CASSQVASGMAQYF. As DNA, the CDR3 is TGTGCCAGCAGCCAAGTCGCTAGCGGGATGGCCCAGTACTTC.

This clonotype was seen ten or more times. The chain is built from TRBV12-3 or TRBV12-4 and TRBJ1-2; tentative D call: TRBD1 (6 bases). Trimming left V 0 bases short and J 5 bases short, with 10 bases between. The CDR3 extends over 14 amino acids. CDR3 nucleotide sequence: TGTGCCAGCAGTTTAGCCGGGGGCAATTATGGCTACACCTTC. Protein product: CASSLAGGNYGYTF.

Only a few counts were recorded for this clonotype. It is unclear where the CDR3 begins or ends on the DNA, so no DNA is shown, and the CDR3 is as TCRdb lists it. The V call is TRBV12-2, the J call TRBJ2-2; TRBD2, the table's D call, lacks a check against the DNA. TRBV12-2 is classified as a pseudogene. The CDR3 has 18 amino acids, counting both end residues. CDR3 amino acids: CASRPREPGDEFPGSCFF.

As DNA, the CDR3 is TGTGCCAGCAGGATAATAGCGGGGGGGCCCGGGAGGAACATTCAGTACTTC. Protein product: CASRIIAGGPGRNIQYF. The rearrangement uses TRBV11-2 and TRBJ2-4; 11 bases map to TRBD2. Germline V gives CDR1 SGHAT, CDR2 FQNNGV. V lost 6 bases, J lost 7 bases, and 14 bases stayed unmatched. This CDR3 contains 17 residues.

The table lists this clonotype with a few counts. V usage is TRBV7-8 and J usage is TRBJ2-5; tentative D call: TRBD2 (7 bases). Deletions cut 3 bases from V and 4 bases from J, with 9 bases between. Germline V gene sequence: CDR1 SGHVS, CDR2 FQNEAQ. CDR3 length: 13 amino acids. CDR3 sequence (DNA): TGTGCCAGCAGCTTGGGGGGGCGAGAGACCCAGTACTTC. Its protein product is CASSLGGRETQYF. Looking up the rest from reference TRBV7-8 and TRBJ2-5 gives the full variable domain: GAGVSQSPRYKVAKRGQDVALRCDPISGHVSLFWYQQALGQGPEFLTYFQNEAQLDKSGLPSDRFFAERPEGSVSTLKIQRTQQEDSAVYLCASSLGGRETQYFGPGTRLLVL.

This clonotype was seen more than once but under ten times. This chain uses TRBV20-1 with TRBJ1-2; TRBD1 is a possible D gene (6 bases). Germline assignment: CDR1 DFQATT and CDR2 SNEGSKA (reference sequence). Between the trimmed V and J ends, which lost 3 bases and 3 bases, there was a span of 14 bases. This CDR3 region has 14 residues. Here the CDR3 reads CSASSGRGDYGYTF. CDR3 DNA sequence: TGCAGTGCTAGTTCAGGCAGGGGAGACTATGGCTACACCTTC.

The rearrangement links TRBV18 to TRBJ1-3, with D uncertain. The CDR3 is 13 amino acids. Trimming removed 2 bases at V and 4 bases at J, with 6 bases between. Germline assignment: CDR1 KGHSH and CDR2 LQKENI. The CDR3 DNA is TGTGCCAGCTCACCAAACGACGGAAACACCATATATTTT. This sequence encodes CASSPNDGNTIYF.

This clonotype was observed at least ten times. This chain links TRBV5-1 with TRBJ2-2; 8 nucleotides align to TRBD1. V gave up 6 bases and J gave up 7 bases; unmatched junction bases: 5. The CDR3 is made up of 13 amino acids. The germline gives CDR1 SGHRS, CDR2 YFSETQ. This CDR3 is CASTARGLGELFF. The CDR3 DNA sequence: TGCGCCAGCACGGCCAGGGGGCTCGGGGAGCTGTTTTTT.

This clonotype has more than one count but fewer than ten. The chain is built from TRBV2 and TRBJ1-5; D remains unclear. V was pared by 7 bases and J by 5 bases, with 12 bases between. Germline CDR1 SNHLY, CDR2 FYNNEI. The CDR3 consists of 13 residues. The CDR3 DNA is TGTGCCAGCAAAGGCCGCGATTATCAGCCCCAGCATTTT. It is translated as CASKGRDYQPQHF.

This clonotype was seen repeatedly, ten times or more. The chain carries TRBV29-1 and TRBJ1-1, with D perhaps TRBD1 (5 bases). This CDR3 is 14 amino acids long. Trimming took 6 bases from V and 3 from J, leaving 17 bases between them. Germline CDR1 and CDR2: SQVTM and ANQGSEA. The CDR3 bases are TGCAGCGTGCAACGGGGGACCCGCGACACTGAAGCTTTCTTT. Its protein product is CSVQRGTRDTEAFF. Combining the CDR3 with reference TRBV29-1 and TRBJ1-1 gives the whole variable domain SAVISQKPSRDICQRGTSLTIQCQVDSQVTMMFWYRQQPGQSLTLIATANQGSEATYESGFVIDKFPISRPNLTFSTLTVSNMSPEDSSIYLCSVQRGTRDTEAFFGQGTRLTVV.

About this clonotype itself: It may be a read error: a sequence one base away is much more abundant. The chain has TRBV6-2 or TRBV6-3 and TRBJ2-1; D is ambiguous. V shed 8 bases and J shed 4 bases, with 12 bases lying between them. The CDR3 is made up of 13 amino acids. Germline lookup yields CDR1 MNHEY and CDR2 SVGEGT. The CDR3 here is CASYRLPYNEQFF. In DNA, the CDR3 is TGTGCCAGCTATCGACTCCCGTACAATGAGCAGTTCTTC.

The chain has TRBV7-9 and TRBJ2-7, with 11 bases identical to TRBD2. CDR3 length: 13 amino acids. Losses at the gene ends were 1 base for V and 12 bases for J; bases not matched to a gene: 5. The germline V gene encodes CDR1 SEHNR and CDR2 FQNEAQ (reference sequence). The CDR3 region has the DNA TGTGCCAGCAGCTTAGTACTAGCGGGGGTTTTGTACTTC. Translation gives CASSLVLAGVLYF.

This clonotype was detected ten times or more. This chain joins TRBV20-1 and TRBJ1-1; D is uncertain. Germline V CDR1 and CDR2: DFQATT, SNEGSKA (reference sequence). Between the trimmed V and J ends, which lost 2 bases and 2 bases, there was a span of 21 bases. This CDR3 is 17 amino acids long. The CDR3 here is CSARIAWTAPVNTEAFF. The DNA of the CDR3 is TGCAGTGCTAGAATAGCTTGGACTGCCCCGGTTAACACTGAAGCTTTCTTT.

In this sample, this clonotype turned up a few times. The chain is built from TRBV18 and TRBJ2-1; D tentatively reads TRBD1 or TRBD2 (5 bases each). This CDR3 contains 15 residues. Between the trimmed V and J ends, which lost 4 bases and 4 bases, there was a span of 14 bases. The V gene's germline CDR1 is KGHSH and CDR2 LQKENI. CDR3 sequence: CASSLSRDGYNEQFF. CDR3 DNA sequence: TGTGCCAGCTCACTAAGCCGGGACGGGTACAATGAGCAGTTCTTC.